The 23 T cell receptor beta chains below all came from one sample that was sequenced in a study of post-analysis software for immune sequencing data. Antigens for these TCRs are unknown. Unique molecular identifiers were carried by the TCR beta cDNA libraries. Each CDR3 protein is one row after TCRdb ran MiXCR on the PCR reads. Here the sample spans approximately 660,000 distinct CDR3 sequences, approximately 59% being singletons. Study-level findings and limits: With TRBV5-6, TRBV5-1 and TRBV20-1 included, 4 or 5 TRBV segments were more frequent in patients than in controls.

The sample taken for sequencing was blood. The receptors derive from a girl aged 2 to 9 with multiple sclerosis.

The V call is TRBV30, the J call TRBJ1-2; a possible D gene is TRBD1 (6 bases). Trimming removed 2 bases at V and 6 bases at J, with 16 bases between. The CDR3 totals 14 residues. The germline V gene has CDR1 GTSNPN and CDR2 SVGIG (reference sequence). The CDR3: CAWSITGSGDGYTF. DNA of the CDR3: TGTGCCTGGAGTATAACAGGGAGTGGCGATGGCTACACCTTC.

The chain is built from TRBV6-2 or TRBV6-3 and TRBJ1-5; D uncertain. Trimming left V 3 bases short and J 3 bases short, with 9 bases between. Germline CDR1 reads MNHEY; CDR2 reads SVGEGT. This CDR3 comprises 14 residues. The CDR3 spells CASSYYSSNQPQHF. In nucleotides, the CDR3 is TGTGCCAGCAGTTATTACAGCTCCAATCAGCCCCAGCATTTT.

This sequence joins TRBV7-6 and TRBJ2-1; TRBD2 aligns across 7 bases. Germline trimming cut 4 bases from V and 2 bases from J; bases unmatched to any gene: 8. Germline V lookup: CDR1 SGHVS, CDR2 FNYEAQ. CDR3 length equals 16 residues. The CDR3 protein is CASSSPGGGTYNEQFF. CDR3 nucleotides: TGTGCCAGCAGCTCACCTGGCGGGGGAACCTACAATGAGCAGTTCTTC.

CDR3 coding DNA: TGCAGCGTTGAAGGACAGGGGGTCGGAGCTTTCTTT. It is translated as CSVEGQGVGAFF. J is TRBJ1-1 and V is TRBV29-1, with 9 nucleotides matching TRBD1. The CDR3 totals 12 residues. CDR1 SQVTM and CDR2 ANQGSEA come from the germline V gene. V lost 1 base to trimming and J lost 10 bases; unmatched junction nucleotides: 4.

The rearrangement joins TRBV7-6 to TRBJ2-5, with D perhaps being TRBD1 or TRBD2 (5 bases each). V was shortened by 1 base and J by 11 bases, with 20 bases between the two germline ends. The CDR3 extends over 15 amino acids. The germline gives CDR1 SGHVS, CDR2 FNYEAQ. The CDR3 is CASSLVGATYNEQYF. As DNA, the CDR3 is TGTGCCAGCAGCTTAGTCGGGGCAACGTACAATGAGCAGTACTTC.

V and J are TRBV27 and TRBJ1-5; 8 bases fit TRBD1. CDR3 length: 18 amino acids. Germline assignment: CDR1 MNHEY and CDR2 SMNVEV (reference sequence). J lost 3 bases, V lost 8 bases, and 18 bases had no gene match. CDR3 sequence reads: CASDRGTTKQYFNQPQHF. In DNA, the CDR3 is TGTGCCAGCGACAGGGGTACCACGAAACAATATTTCAATCAGCCCCAGCATTTT.

The CDR3 DNA is TGCAGTGCTAGAGATCCAGGGGACTATGGCTACACCTTC. This gives the protein CSARDPGDYGYTF. This chain uses TRBV20-1 with TRBJ1-2; perhaps TRBD1 as D (6 bases). CDR3 length: 13 residues. With 0 bases removed from V and 3 bases from J, the gap between germline ends came to 8 bases. CDR1 is DFQATT and CDR2 is SNEGSKA in the germline V gene (reference sequence).

The V call is TRBV5-1, the J call TRBJ2-3, with TRBD1 as a possible D gene (6 bases). The CDR3 extends over 17 amino acids. Per the germline V gene, CDR1 is SGHRS and CDR2 is YFSETQ. V was cut by 1 base and J by 1 base, with 16 bases left in between. The CDR3 protein is CASSLSPGARRTDTQYF. CDR3 bases: TGCGCCAGCAGCTTGTCCCCAGGGGCGCGCCGCACAGATACGCAGTATTTT. The entire variable domain, with the rest obtained from reference TRBV5-1 and TRBJ2-3, is as follows: KAGVTQTPRYLIKTRGQQVTLSCSPISGHRSVSWYQQTPGQGLQFLFEYFSETQRNKGNFPGRFSGRQFSNSRSEMNVSTLELGDSALYLCASSLSPGARRTDTQYFGPGTRLTVL.

This clonotype was counted a few times. The gene calls are TRBV20-1 and TRBJ2-5, with D possibly TRBD2 on 6 matching bases. This CDR3 spans 12 amino acids. CDR1 DFQATT and CDR2 SNEGSKA come from the germline V gene (reference sequence). V was pared by 3 bases and J by 1 base, with 6 bases between. The CDR3 reads CSASGGQETQYF. The CDR3 DNA sequence: TGCAGTGCTAGCGGGGGCCAAGAGACCCAGTACTTC.

This rearrangement joins TRBV12-3 or TRBV12-4 to TRBJ2-3; TRBD2 agrees at 8 bases. CDR3 length equals 15 residues. Unmatched junction bases numbered 8, after V lost 5 bases and J lost 4 bases. The CDR3 protein is CASSESGRGPDTQYF. The CDR3 nucleotides read TGTGCCAGCAGTGAGAGCGGGAGAGGCCCAGATACGCAGTATTTT.

A few counts support this clonotype. This rearrangement joins TRBV5-6 to TRBJ1-5, with D possibly TRBD1 on 6 matching bases. The ends were cut back, 4 bases at V and 5 bases at J, with 13 bases in the middle. The CDR3 covers 14 residues. Germline CDR1 SGHDT, CDR2 YYEEEE. The CDR3 nucleotides are TGTGCCAGCAGCCTCCGGGGGCCCCATCAGCCCCAGCATTTT. As protein: CASSLRGPHQPQHF.

The CDR3 sequence is CSARGLEHYEQYF. CDR3 coding DNA: TGCAGTGCTAGGGGACTAGAGCACTACGAGCAGTACTTC. The rearrangement joins TRBV20-1 to TRBJ2-7; 8 bases line up with TRBD2. The trim removed 3 bases at V and 3 bases at J, leaving 4 bases unmatched. The CDR3 extends over 13 amino acids. The germline gives CDR1 DFQATT, CDR2 SNEGSKA (reference sequence).

This clonotype came up a few times. The V gene is TRBV5-1, the J gene TRBJ1-1; 8 nucleotides line up with TRBD1. The V gene end was trimmed by 7 bases and the J gene end by 5 bases; junction bases not matched to a gene: 10. There are 14 residues in the CDR3. Germline V lookup: CDR1 SGHRS, CDR2 YFSETQ. CDR3 in amino acids: CASRTRGLGTEAFF. The CDR3 bases are TGCGCCAGCCGCACCAGGGGGCTGGGGACTGAAGCTTTCTTT.

The rearrangement links TRBV15 to TRBJ2-3, with 9 bases fitting TRBD2. Losses at the gene ends were 0 bases for V and 0 bases for J; bases not matched to a gene: 10. Germline values: CDR1 LNHNV, CDR2 YYDKDF (reference sequence). The CDR3 is 19 amino acids. CDR3 sequence: CATSREGLASGVSTDTQYF. The DNA of the CDR3 is TGTGCCACCAGCAGAGAGGGGTTGGCTAGCGGGGTTAGCACAGATACGCAGTATTTT.

V is TRBV10-3 and J is TRBJ2-1, with 9 bases matching TRBD2. With the DNA end fitting TRBJ2-7 better, the J assignment may be wrong. CDR3 length: 13 amino acids. The germline V gene has CDR1 ENHRY and CDR2 SYGVKD. The CDR3 protein is CATRLAETYEQYF. The CDR3 DNA is TGTGCCACCCGACTAGCGGAAACCTACGAGCAGTACTTC.

V is TRBV12-3 or TRBV12-4 and J is TRBJ1-2, with D unclear. V lost 2 bases and J 4 bases, leaving 11 bases between the germline ends. The CDR3 length is 14 residues. DNA for the CDR3: TGTGCCAGCAGTTTATCTGGAGTACCCTATGGCTACACCTTC. Protein: CASSLSGVPYGYTF.

The chain recombines TRBV6-2 or TRBV6-3 with TRBJ2-1, with D hard to call. Germline CDR1 and CDR2: MNHEY and SVGEGT. This CDR3 comprises 14 residues. The V end was cut by 5 bases, the J end by 0 bases, with 8 bases between. This chain's CDR3 is CASSESYSYNEQFF. The CDR3 region has the DNA TGTGCCAGCAGTGAGTCCTACTCCTACAATGAGCAGTTCTTC.

This sequence joins TRBV7-6 and TRBJ2-3; D call uncertain. Trimming removed 0 bases from V and 6 bases from J, with 10 bases in between. CDR3 size: 14 residues. From germline, CDR1 is SGHVS and CDR2 FNYEAQ. The CDR3, as DNA: TGTGCCAGCAGCTTAGCGGAGTCGGTGGATACGCAGTATTTT. Translated, it gives CASSLAESVDTQYF.

This clonotype has just a few counts. This chain joins TRBV29-1 and TRBJ1-5; D is unclear. Germline V gene sequence: CDR1 SQVTM, CDR2 ANQGSEA. Trimming shortened V by 0 bases and J by 2 bases, and 5 bases separated the two germline ends. This CDR3 is 13 amino acids long. CDR3 sequence (DNA): TGCAGCGTTGAAGAGGGTCGCAATCAGCCCCAGCATTTT. Translated: CSVEEGRNQPQHF.

The chain combines TRBV4-1 with TRBJ2-1; 8 bases align to TRBD2. Per germline, CDR1 MGHRA and CDR2 YSYEKL. With 3 bases clipped from V and 4 bases from J, the junction kept 11 bases outside the gene matches. This CDR3 spans 17 amino acids. CDR3 protein: CASSHLSGGAHYNEQFF. In DNA form, the CDR3 reads TGCGCCAGCAGCCACCTCTCGGGGGGGGCTCATTACAATGAGCAGTTCTTC.

V and J are TRBV20-1 and TRBJ1-5; the match to TRBD1 covers 7 bases. The CDR3 length is 14 residues. Germline loops: CDR1 DFQATT, CDR2 SNEGSKA (reference sequence). The trim removed 6 bases at V and 4 bases at J, leaving 9 bases unmatched. The CDR3, as DNA: TGCAGTGCCCGACAGGGTTTAGGGAATCAGCCCCAGCATTTT. Encoded protein: CSARQGLGNQPQHF.

The chain links TRBV11-2 to TRBJ2-1, with 8 bases matching TRBD2. The trim removed 3 bases at V and 6 bases at J, leaving 10 bases unmatched. The germline gives CDR1 SGHAT, CDR2 FQNNGV. The CDR3 totals 16 residues. CDR3: CASSFSRLAGRNEQFF. The CDR3 bases are TGTGCCAGCAGCTTTAGTCGCCTAGCGGGTCGCAATGAGCAGTTCTTC.

This clonotype was recorded a few times. V gene TRBV4-2 combines with J gene TRBJ2-5, with TRBD2 as a possible D gene (5 bases). The V end lost 4 bases, the J end lost 1 base, and 10 bases lay between the germline ends. Germline CDR1 reads LGHNA; CDR2 reads YNFKEQ. The CDR3 has 14 amino acids. This chain's CDR3 is CASSRAAVQETQYF. The CDR3 region has the DNA TGTGCCAGCAGCCGAGCGGCAGTCCAAGAGACCCAGTACTTC.